This T cell receptor (beta chain) was sequenced for a study of cytomegalovirus exposure and HLA in healthy donors. In the study overall: 81% of several hundred genotyped donors fell in the Caucasian-associated ancestry cluster.

V was pared by 3 bases and J by 7 bases, with 13 bases between. The V gene's germline CDR1 is MDHEN and CDR2 SYDVKM. The CDR3 runs 14 residues. This PCR relied on a set of 60 Vbeta primers and 13 Jbeta primers. Libraries were prepared by immunoSEQ multiplex PCR; TCRdb keeps only in-frame clonotypes and omits some of them. Here the sample spans approximately 170,000 clones, 80% to 90% being singletons. The TCR comes from a woman in her late teens or twenties in good health and CMV-seronegative. The rearrangement links TRBV28 to TRBJ1-5, with D possibly TRBD1 on 6 matching bases. The specimen was PBMCs. DNA of the CDR3: TGTGCCAGCAGTTTGTGGGCAGGGGAACAGCCCCAGCATTTT. It translates to CASSLWAGEQPQHF.